A single sample gave rise to the 22 T cell receptor beta chains below, sequenced in a study of blood T cell repertoires in COVID-19. The data were produced by immunoSEQ multiplex PCR, yet TCRdb's version contains in-frame clones alone and is incomplete. The sample lists 300,000 to 400,000 clones; approximately 88% were seen once. Sequencing was performed on PBMCs or T cells enriched from blood (not recorded which). The receptor source for this set is a woman aged 25 to 39 with acute COVID-19.

The rearrangement joins TRBV5-1 to TRBJ2-5; 10 bases align to TRBD2. Germline CDR1 SGHRS, CDR2 YFSETQ. The V and J ends lost 0 bases and 5 bases, in that order; junction bases with no gene match: 4. The CDR3 has 15 amino acids. The CDR3 protein is CASSLELAGEETQYF. CDR3 in DNA: TGCGCCAGCAGCTTGGAGCTAGCGGGGGAGGAGACCCAGTACTTC.

This clone occurred a few times. The chain recombines TRBV30 with TRBJ1-4; 8 bases match TRBD1. The germline V gene has CDR1 GTSNPN and CDR2 SVGIG (reference sequence). CDR3 length: 14 amino acids. J was trimmed by 3 bases and V by 4 bases; bases with no gene match: 4. CDR3 amino acids: CAWTGDRSNEKLFF. CDR3 nucleotide sequence: TGTGCCTGGACCGGGGACAGGTCTAATGAAAAACTGTTTTTT.

The chain links TRBV5-1 to TRBJ1-1; possibly TRBD1 for D (5 bases). The CDR3 extends over 13 amino acids. The V end was cut by 4 bases, the J end by 1 base, with 8 bases between. Per germline, CDR1 SGHRS and CDR2 YFSETQ. The CDR3 reads CASSRTGNTEAFF. The CDR3, as DNA: TGCGCCAGCAGCAGAACAGGGAACACTGAAGCTTTCTTT.

V usage is TRBV25-1 and J usage is TRBJ2-1; the D gene is possibly TRBD2 (6 bases). V was shortened by 3 bases and J by 8 bases, with 14 bases between the two germline ends. CDR3 size: 14 residues. Germline V CDR1 and CDR2: MGHDK, SYGVNS. CDR3 protein: CASSEARGRDEQFF. The DNA for the CDR3 is TGTGCCAGCAGTGAGGCGCGGGGTAGGGATGAGCAGTTCTTC.

The rearrangement links TRBV6-1 to TRBJ1-6, with D uncertain. CDR1 and CDR2 (germline): MNHNS, SASEGT. The CDR3 has 15 residues. Trimming cost V 0 bases and J 8 bases, with 11 bases left between them. The DNA of the CDR3 is TGTGCCAGCAGTGAAGCGGCGGGCTGGGATTCACCCCTCCACTTT. Translated: CASSEAAGWDSPLHF.

The table lists this clone with a count of one. The J gene is TRBJ1-1, the V gene TRBV5-6, with D uncertain. The germline V and J ends were trimmed by 4 bases and 7 bases, with 17 bases remaining between them. Germline V gene lookup returns CDR1 SGHDT and CDR2 YYEEEE. The length of the CDR3 is 14 residues. CDR3 nucleotides: TGTGCCAGCAGCCCTAGAACGATAGCGGGTGAAGCTTTCTTT. Protein product: CASSPRTIAGEAFF.

The V call is TRBV19, the J call TRBJ1-4, with D possibly being TRBD1 (6 bases). The CDR3 is 16 amino acids. The germline gives CDR1 LNHDA, CDR2 SQIVND (reference sequence). Trimming took off 1 base at V and 6 bases at J, with 15 bases between the two ends. The CDR3 DNA is TGTGCCAGTAGTATAGCGGCGAGAGGGGGATATGAAAAACTGTTTTTT. As protein: CASSIAARGGYEKLFF. Together with reference TRBV19 and TRBJ1-4, the CDR3 gives the full variable domain: DGGITQSPKYLFRKEGQNVTLSCEQNLNHDAMYWYRQDPGQGLRLIYYSQIVNDFQKGDIAEGYSVSREKKESFPLTVTSAQKNPTAFYLCASSIAARGGYEKLFFGSGTQLSVL.

This clone appeared a single time. CDR3 DNA: TGTGCCAGCAGCCCGAGCGTGTATGGCTACACCTTC. It encodes CASSPSVYGYTF. The V gene is TRBV12-3 or TRBV12-4, the J gene TRBJ1-2, with no clear D. Trimming pared 6 bases from V and 5 bases from J, leaving 10 bases between. CDR3 length: 12 amino acids.

The sample holds a few counts of this clone. Here the CDR3 DNA reads TGTGCCAGCAACGGACACCCGTGCGCAACTAATGAAAAACTGTTTTTT. Its translation is CASNGHPCATNEKLFF. V is TRBV21-1 and J is TRBJ1-4; TRBD1 is the table's D call and was not checked against the DNA. TRBV21-1 is deemed a pseudogene. CDR3 length: 16 amino acids.

The CDR3 bases are TGTGCCACCAGTGATTTCTCACAGTACTATGGCTACACCTTC. It is translated as CATSDFSQYYGYTF. The chain has TRBV24-1 and TRBJ1-2; no reliable D call. Germline lookup yields CDR1 KGHDR and CDR2 SFDVKD. Trimming left V 1 base short and J 3 bases short, with 8 bases between. The CDR3 is made up of 14 amino acids.

The J gene is TRBJ1-4, the V gene TRBV7-9, with D tentatively TRBD1 (5 bases). CDR3 length: 17 residues. The germline CDR1 and CDR2 sequences are SEHNR and FQNEAQ (reference sequence). V shed 1 base and J shed 5 bases, with 17 bases lying between them. In DNA, the CDR3 is TGTGCCAGCAGCTTAGTCCCAAGGTGGCGGGGGAATGAAAAACTGTTTTTT. Translation gives CASSLVPRWRGNEKLFF.

This chain connects TRBV3-1 (or the pseudogene TRBV3-2) to TRBJ1-3; tentative D call: TRBD1 (6 bases). The CDR3 has 15 residues. The germline V and J ends were trimmed by 4 bases and 2 bases, with 12 bases remaining between them. Germline loops: CDR1 LGHDT, CDR2 YNNKEL (reference sequence). CDR3 loop: CASSPTQGTGNTIYF. In nucleotides, the CDR3 is TGTGCCAGCAGCCCTACCCAGGGGACTGGAAACACCATATATTTT.

A word on this clone: At one end the junction does not follow the germline gene, possibly because of a read error. The chain has TRBV24-1 and TRBJ1-5; no reliable D call. The germline CDR1 and CDR2 sequences are KGHDR and SFDVKD. CDR3 length: 14 residues. The CDR3 coding sequence is TGTGCCACCAGTGATTTGGACAACAATCAGCCTCAGCATTTT. Translation: CATSDLDNNQPQHF.

This chain links TRBV10-1 with TRBJ2-2; D perhaps matches TRBD1 (6 bases). CDR1 and CDR2 from the germline V gene are WNHNN and SYGVQD (reference sequence). Trimming shortened V by 0 bases and J by 4 bases, and 18 bases separated the two germline ends. The length of the CDR3 is 18 residues. This CDR3 is CASSESTGRGIGTGELFF. CDR3 DNA sequence: TGCGCCAGCAGTGAGTCGACGGGCAGGGGAATTGGCACCGGGGAGCTGTTTTTT.

The rearrangement links TRBV5-1 to TRBJ2-7; 10 bases agree with TRBD1. Trimming cost V 4 bases and J 6 bases; bases outside gene matches: 4. CDR3 length: 13 amino acids. The germline gives CDR1 SGHRS, CDR2 YFSETQ. In DNA form, the CDR3 reads TGCGCCAGCAGCCACGGGACAGGGGTCGAGCAGTACTTC. Protein sequence: CASSHGTGVEQYF. The full variable domain, rest sourced from reference TRBV5-1 and TRBJ2-7, is KAGVTQTPRYLIKTRGQQVTLSCSPISGHRSVSWYQQTPGQGLQFLFEYFSETQRNKGNFPGRFSGRQFSNSRSEMNVSTLELGDSALYLCASSHGTGVEQYFGPGTRLTVT.

The V gene is TRBV18, the J gene TRBJ1-5; D possibly corresponds to TRBD1 (6 bases). Deletions cut 2 bases from V and 4 bases from J, with 15 bases between. The germline gives CDR1 KGHSH, CDR2 LQKENI. The length of the CDR3 is 16 residues. The CDR3 region is CASSPMGARGNQPQHF. The DNA of the CDR3 is TGTGCCAGCTCACCAATGGGGGCCCGGGGTAATCAGCCCCAGCATTTT. Based on the CDR3 plus reference TRBV18 and TRBJ1-5, the full variable domain is NAGVMQNPRHLVRRRGQEARLRCSPMKGHSHVYWYRQLPEEGLKFMVYLQKENIIDESGMPKERFSAEFPKEGPSILRIQQVVRGDSAAYFCASSPMGARGNQPQHFGDGTRLSIL.

The chain has TRBV28 and TRBJ1-3; perhaps TRBD1 as D (6 bases). Germline V gene lookup returns CDR1 MDHEN and CDR2 SYDVKM. The CDR3 spans 17 residues. Trimming cost V 2 bases and J 0 bases, with 14 bases left between them. The CDR3 region has the DNA TGTGCCAGCAGTTTAGTTGTGGACAGTTACTCTGGAAACACCATATATTTT. Translating it yields CASSLVVDSYSGNTIYF.

This clone was found a few times. The genes are TRBV7-9 and TRBJ1-2; weak D call: TRBD1 (5 bases). The V end lost 5 bases, the J end lost 5 bases, and 9 bases lay between the germline ends. The CDR3 extends over 12 amino acids. CDR1 SEHNR and CDR2 FQNEAQ come from the germline V gene (reference sequence). The CDR3 DNA is TGTGCCAGCAGCCCACAGGAGTATGGCTACACCTTC. Its translation is CASSPQEYGYTF.

The chain has TRBV27 and TRBJ1-6; D is unresolved. V shed 3 bases and J shed 6 bases, with 9 bases lying between them. The germline CDR1 and CDR2 sequences are MNHEY and SMNVEV (reference sequence). The CDR3 loop spans 14 amino acids. Here the CDR3 DNA reads TGTGCCAGCAGTTTCCCGGGTCCTAATTCACCCCTCCACTTT. Translation gives CASSFPGPNSPLHF.

The chain is built from TRBV6-5 and TRBJ1-4, with TRBD1 identical over 7 bases. This CDR3 is 12 amino acids long. From germline, CDR1 is MNHEY and CDR2 SVGAGI. J lost 12 bases, V lost 6 bases, and 7 bases had no gene match. The CDR3 bases are TGTGCCAGCAGAGGGGACAGAGAGGAACTGTTTTTT. As protein: CASRGDREELFF.

The chain has TRBV30 and TRBJ1-2; D call uncertain. Trimming stripped 2 bases from V and 8 bases from J, with 15 bases between. CDR3 length equals 13 residues. Germline values: CDR1 GTSNPN, CDR2 SVGIG (reference sequence). The CDR3 sequence: CAWSSTALGGYTF. For the CDR3, the DNA is TGTGCCTGGAGTTCAACAGCACTTGGGGGCTACACCTTC.

V usage is TRBV27 and J usage is TRBJ2-5, with a possible D match to TRBD2 (6 bases). Per germline, CDR1 MNHEY and CDR2 SMNVEV (reference sequence). V shed 6 bases and J shed 7 bases, with 18 bases lying between them. This CDR3 has 14 residues. The CDR3, as DNA: TGTGCCAGCAGGTCTAGCCCGGGGGTGGGGACCCAGTACTTC. It yields the protein CASRSSPGVGTQYF.